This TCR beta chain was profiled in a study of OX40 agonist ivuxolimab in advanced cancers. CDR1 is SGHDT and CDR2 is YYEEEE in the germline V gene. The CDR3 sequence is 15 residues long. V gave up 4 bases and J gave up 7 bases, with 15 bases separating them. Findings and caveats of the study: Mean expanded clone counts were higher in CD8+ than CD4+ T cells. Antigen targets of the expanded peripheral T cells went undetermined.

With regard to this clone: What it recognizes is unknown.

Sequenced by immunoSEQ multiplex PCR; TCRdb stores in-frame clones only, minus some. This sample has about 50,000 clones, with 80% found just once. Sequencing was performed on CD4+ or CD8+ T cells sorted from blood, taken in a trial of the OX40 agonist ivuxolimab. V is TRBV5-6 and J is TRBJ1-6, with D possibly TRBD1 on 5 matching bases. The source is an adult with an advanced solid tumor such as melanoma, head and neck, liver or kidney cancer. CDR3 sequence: CASSPAGRTNSPLHF. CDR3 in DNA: TGTGCCAGCAGCCCAGCAGGGAGGACGAATTCACCCCTCCACTTT.